These 9 T cell receptor beta chains share one sample of origin, sequenced in a study of T-cell reconstitution after alpha-beta-depleted transplantation in children (dated by TCRdb to the mid-2010s). To prepare the library, PCR was applied. The instrument was an Illumina HiSeq 2500. TCR libraries were prepared with molecular barcoding, using unique molecular identifiers to normalize TCRbeta repertoire quantification. TCRdb reanalyzed the raw reads on its own, using fastp at Q25 for trimming and MiXCR for clone calling, and kept in-frame beta chains. Duplicate CDR3 protein sequences are folded into a single record with the most common DNA and genes. The sample table lists a few hundred thousand distinct CDR3 sequences, roughly a quarter of them with a count of one. The biggest ten clones account for about 2.8% of the sample. This specimen's treatment or condition label, per the study, means: allogeneic hematopoietic cell transplantation with graft depleted of TCRalphabeta T cells and CD19 B cells.

The sequenced sample was PBMCs, obtained before TCRalphabeta/CD19-depleted stem cell transplant. The receptors were gathered from a girl under 10 years old with Fanconi anemia, due to receive a stem cell transplant.

In its sample, this clonotype was seen a few times. V is TRBV20-1 and J is TRBJ2-1, with D maybe TRBD2 (7 bases). CDR1 DFQATT and CDR2 SNEGSKA come from the germline V gene (reference sequence). The CDR3 sequence is 12 residues long. Trimming pared 5 bases from V and 8 bases from J, leaving 13 bases between. In DNA, the CDR3 is TGCAGTGCTGGGTCGGGGGGCCATGAGCAGTTCTTC. This sequence encodes CSAGSGGHEQFF.

Worth noting for this clonotype: The germline gene is not matched at one end of the junction; a read error may be the cause. This chain connects TRBV20-1 to TRBJ2-1, with 7 bases fitting TRBD1. The CDR3 is 14 amino acids. Germline-derived CDR1 and CDR2 are DFQATT and SNEGSKA (reference sequence). In DNA form, the CDR3 reads TGCAGTGCTCGAGACAGGGTAGAGCTGAATGAGCAGTTCTTC. This translates into CSARDRVELNEQFF.

This clonotype was counted many times. The CDR3 nucleotides are TGCGCCAGCAGGGGGACAGTGAGGTTCACCGGGGAGCTGTTTTTT. Encoded protein: CASRGTVRFTGELFF. The V call is TRBV5-1, the J call TRBJ2-2, with 7 bases aligning to TRBD1. Germline CDR1 and CDR2: SGHRS and YFSETQ. The length of the CDR3 is 15 residues. V dropped 5 bases and J dropped 4; count of bases not matched to a gene: 8. Filled out from reference TRBV5-1 and TRBJ2-2, the complete variable domain reads KAGVTQTPRYLIKTRGQQVTLSCSPISGHRSVSWYQQTPGQGLQFLFEYFSETQRNKGNFPGRFSGRQFSNSRSEMNVSTLELGDSALYLCASRGTVRFTGELFFGEGSRLTVL.

The chain combines TRBV13 with TRBJ2-1; D possibly corresponds to TRBD1 (5 bases). V lost 1 base and J lost 7, with 14 bases in between. This CDR3 contains 15 residues. Germline V gene data show CDR1 as PRHDT and CDR2 as FYEKMQ (reference sequence). The CDR3, as DNA: TGTGCCAGCAGCTTAGAAGGATCAGGGTGGAATGAGCAGTTCTTC. Translating it yields CASSLEGSGWNEQFF.

This clonotype was detected only a few times. The V and J genes are TRBV20-1 and TRBJ2-1, with a tentative D call TRBD2 (6 bases). CDR1 and CDR2 from the germline V gene are DFQATT and SNEGSKA (reference sequence). V lost 6 bases and J 13 bases, leaving 25 bases between the germline ends. The CDR3 contains 14 residues. This CDR3 is CSARSGTPVGLQFF. CDR3 DNA: TGCAGTGCACGCTCCGGGACTCCTGTCGGGTTACAGTTCTTC.

This clonotype was found many times. The genes are TRBV19 and TRBJ2-7; D gene unclear. Trimming took 3 bases from V and 6 from J, leaving 6 bases between them. This CDR3 is built from 11 residues. Germline CDR1 is LNHDA and CDR2 is SQIVND (reference sequence). CDR3 coding DNA: TGTGCCAGTAGTATCGGAACCGAGCAGTACTTC. Its translation is CASSIGTEQYF.

CDR3 bases: TGCAGTGCTACGAGGGACAGGAGGGAGACCCAGTACTTC. It encodes CSATRDRRETQYF. The chain joins TRBV20-1 to TRBJ2-5, with 8 bases identical to TRBD1. CDR3 length: 13 amino acids. Per germline, CDR1 DFQATT and CDR2 SNEGSKA (reference sequence). Trimming cost V 4 bases and J 5 bases; bases outside gene matches: 6.

The count of this clonotype is one. V usage is TRBV19 and J usage is TRBJ2-7; tentatively, D is TRBD1 (5 bases). Deletions cut 4 bases from V and 1 base from J, with 8 bases between. The CDR3 has 13 amino acids. Germline-derived CDR1 and CDR2 are LNHDA and SQIVND (reference sequence). The CDR3 reads CASSTYRSYEQYF. CDR3 in DNA: TGTGCCAGTAGTACATACAGGTCCTACGAGCAGTACTTC.

Many counts were recorded for this clonotype. V usage is TRBV6-2 or TRBV6-3 and J usage is TRBJ2-7; TRBD2 might be the D (6 bases). The CDR3 is 16 amino acids. The ends were cut back, 4 bases at V and 0 bases at J, with 16 bases in the middle. CDR1 is MNHEY, CDR2 SVGEGT, per germline. CDR3 sequence (DNA): TGTGCCAGCAGTTTAGGCGGGACCTACGACTCCTACGAGCAGTACTTC. The encoded protein is CASSLGGTYDSYEQYF.